The clone carrying this T cell receptor beta chain came up a few times. These data belong to a study of blood T cell repertoires in COVID-19. Study-wide background: The analysed material was cDNA or gDNA that came from T cells, B-cell-depleted T cells, or PBMCs.

Deletions cut 0 bases from V and 2 bases from J, with 11 bases between. Germline assignment: CDR1 LNHNV and CDR2 YYDKDF (reference sequence). This CDR3 is 16 amino acids long. Methods used by the authors: The authors estimated nucleated cell counts from reference gene primer amplification. Sequencing used immunoSEQ multiplex PCR; TCRdb keeps in-frame clones, though not all of them. The DNA was the basis for D and trimming; V, J and clone size are from that table. The data contain hundreds of thousands of clones, roughly 86% of them singletons. Clinical histories supplied by participants themselves formed the basis of cohort assignment.

The source material was PBMCs or T cells enriched from blood (not recorded which). The TCR was taken from a woman aged 40 to 50 with acute COVID-19. The chain joins TRBV15 to TRBJ1-3; D unclear. The CDR3 region has the DNA TGTGCCACCAGCAGAGATCGCGCGGAAACTGGAAACACCATATATTTT. Residues: CATSRDRAETGNTIYF.